This T cell receptor (beta chain) appears in the sequencing data of a study of blood T cell repertoires in COVID-19. The overall study: The United States, Italy and Spain were the sources of the acute and convalescent COVID-19 samples. PBMCs, B-cell-depleted T cells, or T cells were the source of the cDNA or gDNA that made up the material.

In the authors' methods: The assay estimated nucleated cells by amplifying reference gene primers. The table came from immunoSEQ multiplex PCR; TCRdb's copy has only in-frame clones and leaves some out. V, J and clone size reflect that table, while D and trimming were determined from the DNA. The sample includes about 490,000 clones, approximately 85% seen only once; the top ten take 3% to 4%. The CDR3 consists of 12 residues. Trimming removed 5 bases from V and 11 bases from J, with 13 bases in between. Germline loops: CDR1 SGHTA, CDR2 FQGNSA. This TCR came from a human donor in a cohort sampled during active COVID-19. J is TRBJ2-1 and V is TRBV7-2; D may be TRBD1 (6 bases). The sequencing input was peripheral blood. The CDR3, as DNA: TGTGCCAGCAGCCCAGGGGCTAGTCAGCAGTTCTTC. This encodes CASSPGASQQFF.